The 22 T cell receptor beta chains given below trace back to one sample, sequenced in a study of T-cell memory formation after mild COVID-19. Using its own MiXCR run on the 5' RACE reads, TCRdb lists one record per CDR3 protein. The repertoire holds under 600,000 distinct CDR3 sequences, with roughly 20% as singletons. Sequenced material: PBMCs or a T cell subset sorted from them (not recorded which). The receptor source for this set is an adult woman who had mild COVID-19 (a few samples of this study predate the infection). Cell type and time point are not known.

The table lists this clonotype with a few counts. This rearrangement joins TRBV7-9 to TRBJ2-7, with 9 nucleotides matching TRBD1. V dropped 5 bases and J dropped 2; count of bases not matched to a gene: 7. The CDR3 has 15 amino acids. From germline, CDR1 is SEHNR and CDR2 FQNEAQ (reference sequence). As DNA, the CDR3 is TGTGCCAGCAGCCCAGCACAGGGGGCCGCCTACGAGCAGTACTTC. Protein: CASSPAQGAAYEQYF. Supplemented by reference TRBV7-9 and TRBJ2-7, the full variable domain reads DTGVSQNPRHKITKRGQNVTFRCDPISEHNRLYWYRQTLGQGPEFLTYFQNEAQLEKSRLLSDRFSAERPKGSFSTLEIQRTEQGDSAMYLCASSPAQGAAYEQYFGPGTRLTVT.

The gene calls are TRBV4-3 and TRBJ1-4; D ambiguous. Germline V gene sequence: CDR1 LGHNA, CDR2 YSLEER. V was shortened by 0 bases and J by 8 bases, with 13 bases between the two germline ends. There are 15 residues in the CDR3. The CDR3 bases are TGCGCCAGCAGCCAAGATTTGGCTTCGTACGAAAAACTGTTTTTT. This codes for CASSQDLASYEKLFF.

This clonotype was recorded a few times. The J gene is TRBJ2-7, the V gene TRBV7-6; 14 bases align to TRBD2. The CDR3 length is 16 residues. V shed 5 bases, J shed 4 bases, and the junction held 7 bases outside the gene matches. Looked up from germline, CDR1 is SGHVS and CDR2 is FNYEAQ. CDR3 residues: CASSLLGTSGSYEQYF. The CDR3 nucleotides are TGTGCCAGCAGCCTCCTCGGGACTAGCGGGAGTTACGAGCAGTACTTC.

This clonotype turned up a few times. CDR3 nucleotides: TGTGCCAGCAGCCTCGGGACTAGCGGGAGCTACAATGAGCAGTTCTTC. Translated: CASSLGTSGSYNEQFF. This rearrangement joins TRBV7-9 to TRBJ2-1, with 14 bases aligning to TRBD2. This CDR3 is 16 amino acids long. Per the germline V gene, CDR1 is SEHNR and CDR2 is FQNEAQ (reference sequence). V was clipped by 5 bases and J by 3 bases; unmatched bases: 3.

The genes are TRBV20-1 and TRBJ2-5; 8 positions agree with TRBD1. This CDR3 has 15 residues. The junction had 8 bases not matched to a gene; V was cut back by 5 bases and J by 0 bases. Looked up from germline, CDR1 is DFQATT and CDR2 is SNEGSKA (reference sequence). This CDR3 is CSASRQGTYQETQYF. In DNA form, the CDR3 reads TGCAGTGCTTCACGACAGGGGACGTACCAAGAGACCCAGTACTTC.

The J gene is TRBJ1-5, the V gene TRBV18; 8 bases are shared with TRBD1. This CDR3 region has 13 residues. Germline V gene lookup returns CDR1 KGHSH and CDR2 LQKENI. V shed 4 bases and J 6 bases; nucleotides not matched to a gene: 2. The CDR3 sequence is CASSQDRAQPQHF. Here the CDR3 DNA reads TGTGCCAGCTCACAGGACAGGGCTCAGCCCCAGCATTTT.

This chain links TRBV29-1 with TRBJ2-3; the D gene is possibly TRBD2 (5 bases). CDR3 length: 14 residues. CDR1 is SQVTM and CDR2 is ANQGSEA in the germline V gene. Trimming took off 4 bases at V and 1 base at J, with 12 bases between the two ends. The CDR3 coding sequence is TGCAGCGTTGTCGCCGACTACCGCACAGATACGCAGTATTTT. Residues: CSVVADYRTDTQYF.

This sequence joins TRBV29-1 and TRBJ2-7, with D perhaps matching TRBD2 (5 bases). The CDR3 is 13 residues long. Between the trimmed V and J ends, which lost 5 bases and 3 bases, there was a span of 14 bases. CDR1 is SQVTM, CDR2 ANQGSEA, per germline. This chain's CDR3 is CSVYPAGGYEQYF. The CDR3 DNA sequence: TGCAGCGTTTACCCAGCAGGAGGCTACGAGCAGTACTTC.

The chain uses TRBV11-2 and TRBJ2-5; a possible D gene is TRBD2 (7 bases). Germline V gene lookup returns CDR1 SGHAT and CDR2 FQNNGV. V lost 1 base and J lost 7, with 16 bases in between. The CDR3 consists of 15 residues. CDR3 loop: CASSLAGGRPGTQYF. The CDR3 DNA reads TGTGCCAGCAGCTTAGCGGGGGGCCGTCCAGGGACCCAGTACTTC. The whole variable domain, remainder taken from reference TRBV11-2 and TRBJ2-5, is EAGVAQSPRYKIIEKRQSVAFWCNPISGHATLYWYQQILGQGPKLLIQFQNNGVVDDSQLPKDRFSAERLKGVDSTLKIQPAKLEDSAVYLCASSLAGGRPGTQYFGPGTRLLVL.

This clonotype was detected a few times. The chain uses TRBV20-1 and TRBJ2-5, with D perhaps TRBD2 (7 bases). CDR1 and CDR2 (germline): DFQATT, SNEGSKA (reference sequence). V shed 5 bases and J shed 4 bases, with 17 bases lying between them. CDR3 length equals 14 residues. This CDR3 reads CSAPRGGEGETQYF. In DNA, the CDR3 is TGCAGTGCTCCGAGGGGGGGCGAGGGAGAGACCCAGTACTTC.

This clonotype was counted a few times. V gene TRBV30 combines with J gene TRBJ2-7, with no clear D. Trimming removed 8 bases from V and 2 bases from J, with 10 bases in between. This CDR3 region has 11 residues. Germline V gene data show CDR1 as GTSNPN and CDR2 as SVGIG (reference sequence). This CDR3 reads CAGLIAYEQYF. DNA for the CDR3: TGTGCCGGCCTCATAGCCTACGAGCAGTACTTC.

This clonotype has a handful of counts. J is TRBJ1-1 and V is TRBV5-1; 8 bases match TRBD1. CDR1 and CDR2 (germline): SGHRS, YFSETQ. Trimming removed 6 bases from V and 4 bases from J; junction bases left unmatched: 8. The CDR3 extends over 14 amino acids. The CDR3 region has the DNA TGCGCCAGCACCAGTACAGGGGGGTCCACTGAAGCTTTCTTT. It codes for CASTSTGGSTEAFF. Full variable domain (remainder filled in from reference TRBV5-1 and TRBJ1-1): KAGVTQTPRYLIKTRGQQVTLSCSPISGHRSVSWYQQTPGQGLQFLFEYFSETQRNKGNFPGRFSGRQFSNSRSEMNVSTLELGDSALYLCASTSTGGSTEAFFGQGTRLTVV.

V and J are TRBV5-5 and TRBJ1-3; weak D call: TRBD1 (5 bases). Germline CDR1 reads SGHKS; CDR2 reads YYEKEE (reference sequence). The V and J ends lost 0 bases and 4 bases respectively, with 8 bases between them. The CDR3 contains 14 residues. CDR3 loop: CASSLAGLGNTIYF. In DNA form, the CDR3 reads TGTGCCAGCAGCTTGGCAGGGTTAGGAAACACCATATATTTT.

The J gene is TRBJ1-1, the V gene TRBV7-9, with unresolved D. The germline V and J ends were trimmed by 3 bases and 0 bases, with 11 bases remaining between them. This CDR3 has 15 residues. Looked up from germline, CDR1 is SEHNR and CDR2 is FQNEAQ (reference sequence). CDR3: CASSFPLGMNTEAFF. The CDR3 DNA reads as TGTGCCAGCAGCTTTCCGCTGGGCATGAACACTGAAGCTTTCTTT.

In nucleotides, the CDR3 is TGCGCCAGCAGCCGTTACCCAGGGGCCGCCGGGTACGAGCAGTACTTC. Amino acid sequence: CASSRYPGAAGYEQYF. This chain uses TRBV4-3 with TRBJ2-7, with D perhaps matching TRBD1 (6 bases). V gave up 4 bases and J gave up 4 bases, with 20 bases separating them. In germline, CDR1 is LGHNA, CDR2 YSLEER. The CDR3 has 16 amino acids.

The chain carries TRBV5-1 and TRBJ1-2; 7 bases map to TRBD1. Trimming at V came to 3 bases and at J to 6 bases, leaving 8 bases not matched to a gene. In germline, CDR1 is SGHRS, CDR2 YFSETQ. This CDR3 is 14 amino acids long. The CDR3 region is CASSYGTAGDGYTF. Written as DNA, the CDR3 is TGCGCCAGCAGCTACGGGACAGCCGGGGATGGCTACACCTTC.

This clonotype occurred a few times. A much larger clone is a single base away; this may be a read error. The V and J genes are TRBV7-2 and TRBJ2-7; D is undetermined. The V gene lost 5 bases and the J gene lost 3 bases, with 5 bases spanning the gap. The CDR3 totals 11 residues. In germline, CDR1 is SGHTA, CDR2 FQGNSA. CDR3 bases: TGTGCCAGCAGCGTCTACTACGAGCAGTACTTC. It specifies CASSVYYEQYF.

The chain combines TRBV6-6 with TRBJ2-7; 7 bases match TRBD1. Germline values: CDR1 MNHNY, CDR2 SVGAGI (reference sequence). This CDR3 is 15 amino acids long. Losses at the gene ends were 6 bases for V and 4 bases for J; bases not matched to a gene: 12. Written as DNA, the CDR3 is TGTGCCAGCAGAACCCCGGGACAGTCCACATACGAGCAGTACTTC. Protein sequence: CASRTPGQSTYEQYF.

This chain connects TRBV27 to TRBJ1-1; D is undetermined. Trimming cost V 3 bases and J 0 bases, with 11 bases left between them. The CDR3 length is 15 residues. Germline V CDR1 and CDR2: MNHEY, SMNVEV (reference sequence). This CDR3 reads CASSLKTGVNTEAFF. As DNA, the CDR3 is TGTGCCAGCAGTTTGAAGACGGGAGTGAACACTGAAGCTTTCTTT.

The chain recombines TRBV24-1 with TRBJ2-3; 10 bases agree with TRBD1. This CDR3 region has 16 residues. V dropped 4 bases and J dropped 6; count of bases not matched to a gene: 9. Germline V CDR1 and CDR2: KGHDR, SFDVKD. The CDR3 protein is CATSETGTGVRDTQYF. In nucleotides, the CDR3 is TGTGCCACCAGTGAGACCGGGACAGGGGTCCGGGATACGCAGTATTTT.

This rearrangement joins TRBV20-1 to TRBJ1-1; D remains ambiguous. The CDR3 is 11 amino acids. Trimming took 3 bases from V and 11 from J, leaving 13 bases between them. Per the germline V gene, CDR1 is DFQATT and CDR2 is SNEGSKA (reference sequence). The CDR3 nucleotides are TGCAGTGCTAGCGGTCGGAGTGGGGCTTTCTTT. Its translation: CSASGRSGAFF.

The chain recombines TRBV19 with TRBJ1-1, with D unresolved. This CDR3 has 13 residues. Trimming stripped 8 bases from V and 3 bases from J, with 13 bases between. The germline V gene has CDR1 LNHDA and CDR2 SQIVND (reference sequence). CDR3 sequence: CASVLREYTEAFF. The CDR3 DNA follows: TGTGCCAGTGTCTTGAGGGAATACACTGAAGCTTTCTTT.